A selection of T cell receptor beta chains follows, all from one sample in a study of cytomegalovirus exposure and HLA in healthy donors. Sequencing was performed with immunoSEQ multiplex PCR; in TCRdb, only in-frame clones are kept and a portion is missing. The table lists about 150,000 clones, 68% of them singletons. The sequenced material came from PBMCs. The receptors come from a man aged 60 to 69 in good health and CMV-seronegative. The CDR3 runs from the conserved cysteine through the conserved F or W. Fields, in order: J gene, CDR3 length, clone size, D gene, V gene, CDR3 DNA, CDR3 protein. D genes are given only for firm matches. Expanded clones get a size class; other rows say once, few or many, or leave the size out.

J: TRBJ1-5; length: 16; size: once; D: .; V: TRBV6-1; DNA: TGTGCCAGCAGTGCCCCGGGGGGCAGGGGCGGTCAGCCCCAGCATTTT; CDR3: CASSAPGGRGGQPQHF
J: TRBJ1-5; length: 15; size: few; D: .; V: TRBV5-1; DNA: TGCGCCAGCAGCTTGGAGACAGCTCCCGGGCAGCCCCAGCATTTT; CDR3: CASSLETAPGQPQHF
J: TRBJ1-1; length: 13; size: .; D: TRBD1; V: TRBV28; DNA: TGTGCCAGCAGTTTGACAGGGGGCCGTGGAGCTTTCTTT; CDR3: CASSLTGGRGAFF
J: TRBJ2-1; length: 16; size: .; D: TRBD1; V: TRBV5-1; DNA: TGCGCCAGCAGCTTACAGGGGGTACAAACCTCCAATGAGCAGTTCTTC; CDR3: CASSLQGVQTSNEQFF
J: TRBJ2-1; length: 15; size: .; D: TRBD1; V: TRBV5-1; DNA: TGCGCCAGCAGCTTGAGGACAGGGGGCTACAATGAGCAGTTCTTC; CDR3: CASSLRTGGYNEQFF
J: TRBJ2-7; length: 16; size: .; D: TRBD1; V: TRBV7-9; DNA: TGTGCCAGCAGCTTAGGGACAGGGGGCTCAAGTAACGAGCAGTACTTC; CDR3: CASSLGTGGSSNEQYF
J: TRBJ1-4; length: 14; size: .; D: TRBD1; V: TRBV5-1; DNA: TGCGCCAGCAGCTTTGGGACAGCGGATGAAAAACTGTTTTTT; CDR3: CASSFGTADEKLFF
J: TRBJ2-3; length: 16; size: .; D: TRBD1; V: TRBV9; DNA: TGTGCCAGCAGCTTGACCCCCACAGGGGAGTGGGATACGCAGTATTTT; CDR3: CASSLTPTGEWDTQYF
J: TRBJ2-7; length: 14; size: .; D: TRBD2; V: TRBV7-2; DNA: TGTGCCAGCAGCTTTGGGGGGGGATCCTACGAGCAGTACTTC; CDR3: CASSFGGGSYEQYF
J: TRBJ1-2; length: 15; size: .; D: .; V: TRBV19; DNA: TGTGCCAGTAGTAACAGCCTCACCGCCTTACATGGCTACACCTTC; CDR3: CASSNSLTALHGYTF
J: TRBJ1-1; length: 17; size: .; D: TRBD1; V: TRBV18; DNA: TGTGCCAGCTCACCGGGGACAGGGGGCTTTATGAACACTGAAGCTTTCTTT; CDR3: CASSPGTGGFMNTEAFF
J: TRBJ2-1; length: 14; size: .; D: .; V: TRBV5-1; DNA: TGCGCCATCAAGGGGGGGAGCTCCTACAATGAGCAGTTCTTC; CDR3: CAIKGGSSYNEQFF
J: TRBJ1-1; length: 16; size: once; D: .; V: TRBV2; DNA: TGTGCCAGCAGTGAAGGTTTGGGGCGGAAGAACACTGAAGCTTTCTTT; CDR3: CASSEGLGRKNTEAFF
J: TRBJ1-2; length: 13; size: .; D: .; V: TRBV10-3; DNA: TGTGCCATCAGAGCGGGACAAAACTATGGCTACACCTTC; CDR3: CAIRAGQNYGYTF
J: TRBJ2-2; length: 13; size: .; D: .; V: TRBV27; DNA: TGTGCCACCCTTGGACTGCGGCCGGGGGAGCTGTTTTTT; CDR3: CATLGLRPGELFF
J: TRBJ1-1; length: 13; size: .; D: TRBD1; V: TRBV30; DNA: TGTGCCTGGACCCCCGACAGGGGACCTGAAGCTTTCTTT; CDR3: CAWTPDRGPEAFF
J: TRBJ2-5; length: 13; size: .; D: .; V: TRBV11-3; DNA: TGTGCCAGCAGCCCCGCGGGCCAAGAGACCCAGTACTTC; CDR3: CASSPAGQETQYF
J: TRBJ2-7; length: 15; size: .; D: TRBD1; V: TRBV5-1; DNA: TGCGCCAGCAGCTTGGCTACAGGGGCGTACTACGAGCAGTACTTC; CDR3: CASSLATGAYYEQYF
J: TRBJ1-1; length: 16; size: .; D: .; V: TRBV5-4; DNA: TGTGCCAGCACCCTTGGTGGCAGGGTTAAGGACACTGAAGCTTTCTTT; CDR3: CASTLGGRVKDTEAFF
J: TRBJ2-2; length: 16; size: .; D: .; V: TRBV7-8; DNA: TGTGCCAGCAGCCTGCGGCAGGGTGAGAACACCGGGGAGCTGTTTTTT; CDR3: CASSLRQGENTGELFF